What follows describes a single T cell receptor beta chain. A single count supports this clone. What antigen it recognizes has not been identified. The input lacks base qualities; no much larger clone sits a single base away. In total, 500 to 700 healthy bone marrow donors made up the cohort. At the time of sampling, every cohort member was nominally healthy, though immune exposures that went unrecorded were likely present. The donor was CMV seronegative and was included in the group of a few hundred seronegative cohort members. A peripheral blood sample was collected from each donor, and TCR beta sequencing was performed on peripheral blood mononuclear cells. The Qiagen DNeasy Blood Extraction Kit was used to extract genomic DNA from the blood cell samples. The library was obtained by the immunoSEQ multiplex PCR assay. For the multiplex PCR, a mixture combining 60 forward primers for TCR Vbeta segments and 13 reverse primers for TCR Jbeta segments was used. The CDR3 region of rearranged TCR beta genes was amplified from genomic DNA by a multiplex PCR assay. The amplified TCR beta libraries were sequenced on the Illumina HiSeq System as 87-base-pair reads. The paper's processing steps were these. A later analysis tallied around 87 million unique TCR beta chains across the 666 repertoires, and approximately 12 million of those chains were shared by two or more donors. To remove PCR and sequencing errors, raw reads were error-corrected and collapsed into unique sequences using a nearest-neighbor algorithm that merged closely related sequences. Alignment of CDR3 sequences to IMGT reference sequences was used to assign V, D and J gene segments. Each retained sequence needed at least a six-nucleotide match to both a V gene segment and a J gene segment. Rearrangements were classified as productive when the CDR3 lacked stop codons and remained in frame with V and J, and all other rearrangements were classified as non-productive. Following IMGT convention, CDR3 was defined as the stretch from the second conserved V-encoded cysteine to the conserved J-encoded phenylalanine. The earlier analysis of more than 450 of the donors excluded sequences that lacked an unambiguous match to a single V gene segment. In an earlier analysis of 450 to 750 of the donors, a V segment was called functional when productive rearrangements were above 56.7%, and segregating when the standard deviation between donors exceeded 5%. A statistical classification framework was built for diagnosing cytomegalovirus status from the catalog of TCR beta chain sequences. A later analysis assigned V and J genes by comparing TCR nucleotide sequences with IMGT/GENE-DB human TR gene sequences. The TCRdist pipeline was used in a later analysis to assign CDR3 sequences and most-parsimonious VDJ recombination scenarios. In a later analysis, every TCR beta chain was defined by the combination of its CDR3 amino acid sequence and its V-gene family, and reads without a unique V-gene family were dropped. As a way to deal with suspected cross-contamination and a sequencing artifact, a later analysis dropped over 550 nucleotide sequences that were highly shared and had low generation probability. For each public chain, a later analysis derived a clonal expansion index from normalized ranks of inferred template counts within each repertoire. In a later analysis, generation probabilities were computed with a VDJ recombination model fitted to out-of-frame rearrangements, and the resulting probabilities were checked against IGoR. In a later analysis, hypergeometric tests were used to score TCR-TCR, TCR-HLA and TCR-CMV co-occurrence, with a repertoire-size bias correction applied to TCR pairs. To estimate false discovery rates, a later analysis permuted the HLA or CMV assignments 20 times. A later analysis grouped co-occurring TCRs with DBSCAN, adding TCRdist sequence similarity when clustering within HLA-allele-positive subsets. Repertoires with fewer than 30,000 or more than 120,000 public chains were left out of co-occurrence clustering, as were five repertoires with anomalous nucleotide sharing. The immuneACCESS repertoire file appears here via TCRdb, limited to in-frame rearrangements. These files lack a portion of the clones; in checked studies, under half of the deficit traces to unresolved V genes, and the cause of the others is not known. Clone size and the V and J calls come from that table; the DNA yielded D and trimming. Here the sample has around 140,000 clones; roughly 78% occur a single time. Of the sample, over 2.5% falls within the top ten clones.

The sample originates from a study of cytomegalovirus exposure and HLA in healthy donors (dated by TCRdb to the late 2010s). At the level of the whole study: In an earlier analysis of 450 to 750 of the donors, approximately 300 Gb of sequence data and 100 million or so unique TCR beta sequences from some 170 million T cells were reported. Both class I and class II loci were covered by HLA typing, at four-digit resolution. A later genetic analysis took genome-wide SNP genotypes for about 65% of the roughly 670 donors and used that subset as a discovery cohort. In addition to the first cohort of 666 subjects, a separate validation cohort of 100 to 150 different subjects was used. All discovery cohort repertoires had been generated using a single sequencing platform. To decide whether each TCR beta V gene segment behaved as functional or pseudogenic, an earlier analysis of some 600 of the donors relied on high-throughput TCR beta sequencing. To study patterns of TCR occurrence, a later analysis re-analyzed previously published TCR beta repertoires from 666 donors and added high-resolution HLA genotyping. About 300 gigabases of sequencing data and approximately 84 million unique TCR sequences were included in an early release covering roughly 600 HLA-typed donors. The T cell repertoires of some 700 subjects were profiled by immunosequencing and related to cytomegalovirus serostatus. Among the roughly 410 genotyped donors, approximately 81% belonged to the genetic ancestry cluster associated with self-reported Caucasian donors. Because of strong linkage in the cohort, roughly five DR-DQ haplotypes were treated as single units for association and clustering. The study combined high-throughput TCR immunosequencing, statistical association of individual TCRs with disease status, and machine learning to predict cytomegalovirus infection status. The study aimed to test whether cataloging public T cell receptors could reveal signatures of past pathogen exposure. Donor age, sex, ethnicity and CMV serostatus were compiled alongside the repertoire data. Among several hundred genotyped donors of the cohort, an average of around 240,000 unique TCR beta nucleotide sequences was sequenced per donor, of which 15% to 20% were non-productive. Rather than drawing on any new phenotypic data, the later analysis identified candidate immune exposures from TCR beta sequences and the way those sequences occurred across donors. Typing coverage varied by locus: roughly 629-630 donors for A, B, C, DRB1 and DQB1; some 520 for DQA1; nearly 610 for DPA1; approximately 470 for DPB1.

Inclusive of the bounding cysteine and phenylalanine, the CDR3 is 13 residues long. The sequence is cut down to CDR3 DNA, 39 bases in frame from base 1. The trim is 6 bases for V and 4 bases for J, with a gap of 10 bases between the germline ends. As encoded in the germline V gene, CDR1 is MDHEN while CDR2 is SYDVKM. General findings and caveats noted by the study authors: Across donors, most TCR sequences were observed very rarely, whereas some public TCRs were present in many individuals. A later analysis reported that several top co-occurrence clusters appeared linked to parvovirus B19, influenza, CMV and Epstein-Barr virus. Correlated functional status among segregating V segments might be attributable to linkage disequilibrium, but an unknown experimental factor could not be ruled out. Some IMGT-functional V segments, including TRBV6-2 and TRBV6-3, could not be distinguished by the 87-base-pair reads and were therefore excluded. In a later analysis, TCR association rates were found to vary across HLA loci, with the most associated TCRs seen for DRB1 alleles and the fewest for HLA-C alleles. Compared with equally common non-associated chains, HLA-associated TCR beta chains in a later analysis were more clonally expanded and had lower generation probabilities. Only TCR beta chains were sequenced in this cohort, and the absence of alpha or paired-chain data limited detectable features. A later genetic analysis reported fewer N-insertions in productive TCRs among donors in an Asian-associated ancestry cluster than the 666-donor mean. A cluster of highly shared sequence variants was judged likely to be a technical artifact of the sequencing pipeline. Because HLA typing was unavailable for some donors at each locus, only the typed subset was used in association tests. Assigning TCR associations to individual alleles was difficult when HLA alleles, especially DR and DQ, strongly co-occurred. A total of roughly 160 TCR beta chains were listed by the study as associated with cytomegalovirus. Approximately 16 rarely observed V segments, including chromosome 9 orphons, were excluded from the earlier analysis of several hundred of the donors because counts were too low. A later genetic analysis associated a missense DCLRE1C variant with V-gene and J-gene trimming of TCR beta chains, and an independent cohort replicated the association. The authors suggested that the approach could potentially be extended to other disease states and immunological phenotypes. In an earlier analysis of more than 450 of the donors, most TCR beta V segments were observed in productive rearrangements about 87% or about 30% of the time, broadly matching IMGT annotations. A further reported finding was that TCR beta sequences accurately predicted the HLA-A and HLA-B alleles for most subjects in the first cohort. In a later analysis, 16,951 TCR beta sequences were associated with specific HLA alleles at a false discovery rate of 0.05. Presence/absence analyses assumed roughly uniform sequencing depth across donors, an assumption that may not hold. In vitro tests confirmed that a few of the cytomegalovirus-associated TCR beta chains recognize cytomegalovirus antigens. In both the original and validation cohorts, the classifier was reported to diagnose cytomegalovirus status with high specificity and sensitivity. CMV serostatus was the only immune exposure information available for the cohort. A later analysis found that most CMV-associated TCR beta chains appeared HLA-restricted, with HLA associations seemingly driven largely by CMV exposure.

The chain links TRBV28 with TRBJ2-1, and the D gene may be TRBD1, 5 bases matching. The receptor was isolated from a female donor in good health and CMV-seronegative. Sequences were obtained from PBMCs. The sequence in DNA is TGTGCCAGCAGAAAAGACAGTTACAATGAGCAGTTCTTC. Translated, this gives CASRKDSYNEQFF.